The rows below give T cell receptor beta chains drawn from one sample of a study of blood T cell repertoires in COVID-19. Only in-frame clones appear in the TCRdb table, and some are missing; sequencing was by immunoSEQ multiplex PCR. The top ten hold approximately 4% of the sample, which has roughly 350,000 clones, approximately 87% seen once. The sequencing sample was made of peripheral blood. These receptors all come from a woman aged 45-65 years with active or convalescent COVID-19. CDR3s include the opening cysteine and the closing phenylalanine or tryptophan. Fields, in order: J gene, clone size, D gene, V gene, CDR3 protein, CDR3 DNA. D genes are given only for firm matches. Expanded clones are given a class, and other clones once, few, many or no size at all.

TRBJ1-6	NA	NA	TRBV19	CARNTGRPENSPLHF	TGTGCCAGAAACACAGGGCGCCCGGAAAATTCACCCCTCCACTTT
TRBJ1-1	NA	TRBD1	TRBV5-1	CASSPNQGQGTEAFF	TGCGCCAGCAGCCCCAACCAGGGACAGGGTACTGAAGCTTTCTTT
TRBJ1-6	NA	TRBD1	TRBV6-1	CASRTGTGHNSPLHF	TGTGCCAGCAGAACCGGGACAGGGCATAATTCACCCCTCCACTTT
TRBJ2-3	once	TRBD2	TRBV12-5	CASGLGIGLAGGPLGTQYF	TGTGCTAGTGGTTTGGGAATTGGACTAGCGGGAGGGCCTTTGGGTACGCAGTATTTT
TRBJ1-1	few	NA	TRBV19	CASSDTRNTEAFF	TGTGCCAGTAGCGACACTCGGAACACTGAAGCTTTCTTT
TRBJ2-1	NA	NA	TRBV19	CASSIESGNPYNEQFF	TGTGCCAGTAGTATAGAATCAGGGAACCCCTACAATGAGCAGTTCTTC
TRBJ2-4	NA	NA	TRBV9	CASSVDGASPQYF	TGTGCCAGCAGCGTAGATGGGGCTTCCCCTCAGTACTTC
TRBJ1-5	once	NA	TRBV28	CASRQKSNQPQHF	TGTGCCAGCAGGCAGAAGAGCAATCAGCCCCAGCATTTT
TRBJ2-3	NA	NA	TRBV28	CASSEGRGDTQYF	TGTGCCAGCAGTGAGGGGAGGGGGGATACGCAGTATTTT
TRBJ2-7	NA	TRBD2	TRBV28	CASSLAGDTEQQYF	TGTGCCAGCAGTTTAGCGGGAGACACCGAACAGCAGTACTTC
TRBJ1-1	NA	NA	TRBV6-5	CASSRGAGRDTEAFF	TGTGCCAGCAGCCGGGGGGCAGGCCGGGACACTGAAGCTTTCTTT
TRBJ2-7	NA	TRBD1	TRBV3-1/TRBV3-2	CASSQPGQGSSYEQYF	TGTGCCAGCAGCCAACCGGGACAGGGGTCCTCATACGAGCAGTACTTC
TRBJ2-6	NA	NA	TRBV19	CASSIITGANVLTF	TGTGCCAGTAGTATAATTACTGGGGCCAACGTCCTGACTTTC
TRBJ1-2	NA	NA	TRBV19	CASSHRALGYTF	TGTGCCAGTAGTCACAGGGCTTTGGGCTACACCTTC
TRBJ2-5	NA	NA	TRBV15	CATSRVDRQETQYF	TGTGCCACCAGCAGAGTTGACAGACAAGAGACCCAGTACTTC
TRBJ1-1	NA	NA	TRBV6-5	CASSYRPAGMNTEAFF	TGTGCCAGCAGTTACCGTCCGGCAGGAATGAACACTGAAGCTTTCTTT
TRBJ2-1	NA	TRBD2	TRBV29-1	CSVAASGNYNEQFF	TGCAGCGTTGCGGCCAGCGGGAATTACAATGAGCAGTTCTTC
TRBJ2-1	few	NA	TRBV7-6	CASSVSGWEQFF	TGTGCCAGCAGCGTTAGCGGTTGGGAGCAGTTCTTC
TRBJ2-2	once	NA	TRBV19	CASSPSGVLAGPGELFF	TGTGCCAGTAGCCCTTCAGGGGTCTTAGCGGGTCCCGGGGAGCTGTTTTTT
TRBJ1-4	NA	TRBD1	TRBV5-1	CASSNSGQGAGEKLFF	TGCGCCAGCAGTAACTCCGGACAGGGGGCAGGAGAAAAACTGTTTTTT
TRBJ1-1	NA	NA	TRBV2	CASSEGEVGNTEAFF	TGTGCCAGCAGTGAAGGGGAGGTCGGGAACACTGAAGCTTTCTTT
TRBJ1-2	NA	NA	TRBV19	CASSPNVELNYGYTF	TGTGCCAGTAGTCCCAACGTTGAACTGAACTATGGCTACACCTTC
TRBJ2-1	NA	TRBD2	TRBV12-5	CASGLAGLAAINEQFF	TGTGCTAGTGGTTTGGCGGGGCTAGCGGCTATCAATGAGCAGTTCTTC
TRBJ2-3	NA	TRBD2	TRBV7-6	CASSFLTSGSTDTQYF	TGTGCCAGCAGCTTCTTGACTAGCGGAAGCACAGATACGCAGTATTTT
TRBJ1-3	NA	NA	TRBV11-2	CASSLESGNTIYF	TGTGCCAGCAGCTTGGAGTCTGGAAACACCATATATTTT
TRBJ1-5	NA	NA	TRBV19	CASSIRQLDQPQHF	TGTGCCAGTAGTATACGACAGTTAGATCAGCCCCAGCATTTT
TRBJ2-7	NA	TRBD1	TRBV28	CASSLSPGTGDAYEQYF	TGTGCCAGCAGTTTATCCCCCGGGACAGGGGATGCCTACGAGCAGTACTTC
TRBJ2-7	NA	NA	TRBV6-5	CASSYGRVKFEQYF	TGTGCCAGCAGTTACGGCAGGGTAAAGTTCGAGCAGTACTTC
TRBJ1-3	NA	NA	TRBV11-2	CASSLGWSGTGNTIYF	TGTGCCAGCAGCTTGGGTTGGAGTGGCACTGGAAACACCATATATTTT
TRBJ1-3	NA	TRBD1	TRBV10-2	CASRIGDREGNTIYF	TGCGCCAGCAGAATCGGGGACAGGGAAGGAAACACCATATATTTT
TRBJ1-6	few	NA	TRBV7-9	CASSLGGAGSYNSPLHF	TGTGCCAGCAGCTTGGGCGGGGCGGGCTCCTATAATTCACCCCTCCACTTT
TRBJ1-1	NA	NA	TRBV6-1	CASSEQSNTEAFF	TGTGCCAGCAGTGAACAGTCTAACACTGAAGCTTTCTTT
TRBJ2-5	NA	NA	TRBV6-2/TRBV6-3	CASSYGQTETQYF	TGTGCCAGCAGTTACGGCCAGACTGAGACCCAGTACTTC
TRBJ2-7	NA	NA	TRBV5-5	CASSLGAGVGEQYF	TGTGCCAGCAGCTTGGGGGCAGGGGTTGGAGAGCAGTACTTC
TRBJ2-1	NA	TRBD1	TRBV27	CASSLQGAFSNEQFF	TGTGCCAGCAGTCTACAGGGGGCGTTCTCCAATGAGCAGTTCTTC
TRBJ1-2	NA	TRBD1	TRBV28	CASTFGGRGNYGYTF	TGTGCCAGCACCTTTGGGGGCAGGGGGAACTATGGCTACACCTTC
TRBJ2-5	NA	NA	TRBV6-6	CASRRGETQYF	TGTGCCAGCCGACGCGGGGAGACCCAGTACTTC
TRBJ1-3	NA	NA	TRBV5-8	CASSLVAFSGNTIYF	TGTGCCAGCAGCTTGGTTGCGTTCTCTGGAAACACCATATATTTT
TRBJ2-1	NA	TRBD2	TRBV5-1	CASSSSSGPYNEQFF	TGCGCCAGCAGCTCTTCTAGCGGGCCCTACAATGAGCAGTTCTTC
TRBJ2-2	NA	NA	TRBV5-4	CASSSVMDTGELFF	TGTGCCAGCAGCTCGGTTATGGACACCGGGGAGCTGTTTTTT
TRBJ1-6	NA	TRBD1	TRBV2	CASSQKTGSNSPLHF	TGTGCCAGCAGCCAAAAGACAGGGAGTAATTCACCCCTCCACTTT
TRBJ1-2	NA	NA	TRBV19	CASSPLSGYGYTF	TGTGCCAGTAGCCCCCTCTCGGGGTATGGCTACACCTTC
TRBJ2-2	NA	TRBD2	TRBV27	CASSSAGAGAGELFF	TGTGCCAGCAGTTCAGCGGGAGCGGGGGCCGGGGAGCTGTTTTTT
TRBJ1-1	NA	NA	TRBV4-2	CATRPVADTEAFF	TGTGCCACCCGGCCTGTTGCGGACACTGAAGCTTTCTTT
TRBJ1-2	NA	NA	TRBV30	CAWSPDSSDGYTF	TGTGCCTGGAGTCCGGACAGCAGCGATGGCTACACCTTC
TRBJ1-5	NA	NA	TRBV7-9	CASSLDTNQPQHF	TGTGCCAGCAGCCTGGACACAAATCAGCCCCAGCATTTT
TRBJ2-1	NA	TRBD1	TRBV28	CASSLLDRVWGEQFF	TGTGCCAGCAGTTTATTGGACAGGGTTTGGGGTGAGCAGTTCTTC
TRBJ2-2	NA	NA	TRBV4-3	CASSQDPGAATGELFF	TGCGCCAGCAGCCAAGACCCAGGGGCCGCCACCGGGGAGCTGTTTTTT
TRBJ1-3	NA	TRBD1	TRBV7-9	CASSLYPRTGSGNTIYF	TGTGCCAGCAGCTTATACCCTCGGACAGGGTCTGGAAACACCATATATTTT
TRBJ1-1	NA	TRBD1	TRBV19	CASSGPGTDEAFF	TGTGCCAGTAGTGGCCCCGGGACAGATGAAGCTTTCTTT
TRBJ2-2	NA	TRBD2	TRBV29-1	CSAAPLAGIGGELFF	TGCAGCGCCGCACCACTAGCGGGAATCGGCGGGGAGCTGTTTTTT
TRBJ1-2	NA	NA	TRBV5-4	CASSLRGNYGYTF	TGTGCCAGCAGCTTGAGGGGGAACTATGGCTACACCTTC
TRBJ1-3	NA	TRBD1	TRBV7-2	CASSSDRGNTIYF	TGTGCCAGCAGCTCTGACAGGGGGAACACCATATATTTT
TRBJ2-1	few	TRBD2	TRBV5-5	CASSFGLISGINEQFF	TGTGCCAGCAGCTTCGGCTTGATTAGCGGGATTAATGAGCAGTTCTTC